This T cell receptor beta chain originates from a study of graft-versus-host responses after intestinal transplantation. About this clone: Its antigen is unidentified.

Libraries were prepared by immunoSEQ multiplex PCR; TCRdb keeps only in-frame clonotypes and omits some of them. This repertoire shows 40,000 to 60,000 clones, about four fifths found once; its top ten account for roughly 0.45%. This CDR3 contains 12 residues. From germline, CDR1 is SEHNR and CDR2 FQNEAQ (reference sequence). This chain links TRBV7-9 with TRBJ2-5; D is undetermined. With the DNA end fitting TRBJ2-7 better, the J assignment may be wrong. Sequenced here: unstimulated CD4+ T cells sorted from spleen or lymph node cells, sampled before transplant. This sequence originates from a human donor who was the organ donor for an intestinal transplant. The CDR3 DNA follows: TGTGCCAGCAGCTTAGTTGGGTACGAGCAGTACTTC. As protein: CASSLVGYEQYF.